The 14 T cell receptor beta chains listed next were all sequenced from one sample in a study of blood T cell repertoires in COVID-19. Repertoires were generated with immunoSEQ multiplex PCR, while TCRdb's copy carries only in-frame clones and drops some. The top ten hold about 3% of the sample, which has around 94,000 clones, around nine tenths seen once. Sequenced material: peripheral blood. These receptors were obtained from a man aged 45-65 years with active or convalescent COVID-19.

The chain employs TRBV29-1 and TRBJ1-4; 11 nucleotides align to TRBD1. The germline V gene encodes CDR1 SQVTM and CDR2 ANQGSEA. CDR3 length: 14 amino acids. V was clipped by 6 bases and J by 4 bases; unmatched bases: 4. The CDR3 sequence: CSVTGTGGNEKLFF. For the CDR3, the DNA is TGCAGCGTAACCGGGACAGGGGGTAATGAAAAACTGTTTTTT.

V usage is TRBV6-6 and J usage is TRBJ1-4; no clear D. V lost 0 bases and J 4 bases, leaving 6 bases between the germline ends. CDR1 and CDR2 (germline): MNHNY, SVGAGI (reference sequence). There are 14 residues in the CDR3. Written as DNA, the CDR3 is TGTGCCAGCAGTTACTCAGCAAGTAATGAAAAACTGTTTTTT. Translation gives CASSYSASNEKLFF.

The chain recombines TRBV12-3 or TRBV12-4 with TRBJ2-1; D is undetermined. There are 13 residues in the CDR3. Deletions cut 3 bases from V and 4 bases from J, with 7 bases between. Here the CDR3 DNA reads TGTGCCAGCAGTTTTGCCAGATACAATGAGCAGTTCTTC. Its translation: CASSFARYNEQFF.

The chain joins TRBV27 to TRBJ1-1; D call uncertain. Germline loops: CDR1 MNHEY, CDR2 SMNVEV (reference sequence). This CDR3 comprises 13 residues. Trimming pared 8 bases from V and 1 base from J, leaving 11 bases between. CDR3 DNA: TGTGCCAGCCGATCGGAGACGAACACTGAAGCTTTCTTT. Protein: CASRSETNTEAFF.

V usage is TRBV4-3 and J usage is TRBJ2-5, with 8 bases that match TRBD1. The CDR3 is 16 residues long. V was clipped by 4 bases and J by 0 bases; unmatched bases: 7. Germline assignment: CDR1 LGHNA and CDR2 YSLEER. This CDR3 is CASSRTGQANQETQYF. In nucleotides, the CDR3 is TGCGCCAGCAGCCGGACAGGGCAGGCTAACCAAGAGACCCAGTACTTC.

The chain links TRBV5-6 to TRBJ1-4; possibly TRBD1 for D (6 bases). The CDR3 contains 13 residues. Trimming stripped 8 bases from V and 5 bases from J, with 13 bases between. CDR1 is SGHDT and CDR2 is YYEEEE in the germline V gene. In nucleotides, the CDR3 is TGTGCCAGTTCCGGACAGAAGAATGAAAAACTGTTTTTT. Translation gives CASSGQKNEKLFF. Based on the CDR3 plus reference TRBV5-6 and TRBJ1-4, the full variable domain is DAGVTQSPTHLIKTRGQQVTLRCSPKSGHDTVSWYQQALGQGPQFIFQYYEEEERQRGNFPDRFSGHQFPNYSSELNVNALLLGDSALYLCASSGQKNEKLFFGSGTQLSVL.

This clone showed up just a few times. The V call is TRBV10-3, the J call TRBJ2-1; possibly TRBD2 for D (6 bases). Deletions cut 6 bases from V and 6 bases from J, with 21 bases between. Germline loops: CDR1 ENHRY, CDR2 SYGVKD. CDR3 length equals 16 residues. CDR3: CAISPPGLVTSNEQFF. The CDR3 bases are TGTGCCATCAGCCCTCCGGGACTGGTCACCTCCAATGAGCAGTTCTTC.

The V and J genes are TRBV11-2 and TRBJ2-1; the D gene is possibly TRBD1 (5 bases). Germline loops: CDR1 SGHAT, CDR2 FQNNGV. V was pared by 6 bases and J by 0 bases, with 15 bases between. The CDR3 covers 16 residues. The CDR3 DNA is TGTGCCAGCAGGCCCCAGGGCCCTAGCTCCTACAATGAGCAGTTCTTC. Protein product: CASRPQGPSSYNEQFF.

This chain joins TRBV10-3 and TRBJ1-3; 7 nucleotides line up with TRBD1. The germline gives CDR1 ENHRY, CDR2 SYGVKD. V lost 2 bases, J lost 4 bases, and 5 bases stayed unmatched. The CDR3 has 15 amino acids. CDR3 in amino acids: CAISETGVNGNTIYF. The CDR3 DNA reads TGTGCCATCAGTGAGACAGGGGTAAACGGAAACACCATATATTTT.

The chain uses TRBV5-1 and TRBJ2-5, with TRBD1 as a possible D gene (6 bases). The length of the CDR3 is 13 residues. Trimming took 1 base from V and 5 from J, leaving 9 bases between them. The germline CDR1 and CDR2 sequences are SGHRS and YFSETQ. DNA for the CDR3: TGCGCCAGCAGCTTGTGGGGGCGGGAGACCCAGTACTTC. This encodes CASSLWGRETQYF.

The rearrangement uses TRBV6-4 and TRBJ1-4; D gene uncertain. V was clipped by 1 base and J by 5 bases, with 8 bases between them. Per germline, CDR1 MRHNA and CDR2 SNTAGT. The length of the CDR3 is 14 residues. The CDR3 is CASSDLRGNEKLFF. CDR3 sequence (DNA): TGTGCCAGCAGTGACTTAAGAGGAAATGAAAAACTGTTTTTT.

A remark on this clone: A much bigger clone sits one base away, suggesting this may be a read error. This chain links TRBV6-5 with TRBJ1-1, with TRBD1 as a possible D gene (5 bases). This CDR3 is built from 13 residues. Per germline, CDR1 MNHEY and CDR2 SVGAGI. V was pared by 6 bases and J by 4 bases, with 12 bases between. The CDR3 DNA reads TGTGCCAGCAGCTCGGGGGGGGGCACTGAAGCTTTCTTT. It codes for CASSSGGGTEAFF.

The chain combines TRBV18 with TRBJ1-1, with D hard to call. V gave up 2 bases and J gave up 0 bases, with 16 bases separating them. Germline values: CDR1 KGHSH, CDR2 LQKENI. CDR3 length equals 17 residues. The CDR3, as DNA: TGTGCCAGCTCACCAATAGCCCCGGGGAACATGAACACTGAAGCTTTCTTT. Translated, it gives CASSPIAPGNMNTEAFF.

CDR3 in amino acids: CASPLGEGGTEAFF. The CDR3 DNA follows: TGTGCCAGCCCCCTTGGAGAGGGCGGGACTGAAGCTTTCTTT. The chain couples TRBV7-9 to TRBJ1-1; D is unresolved. The germline V and J ends were trimmed by 8 bases and 5 bases, with 18 bases remaining between them. The V gene's germline CDR1 is SEHNR and CDR2 FQNEAQ (reference sequence). CDR3 size: 14 residues.